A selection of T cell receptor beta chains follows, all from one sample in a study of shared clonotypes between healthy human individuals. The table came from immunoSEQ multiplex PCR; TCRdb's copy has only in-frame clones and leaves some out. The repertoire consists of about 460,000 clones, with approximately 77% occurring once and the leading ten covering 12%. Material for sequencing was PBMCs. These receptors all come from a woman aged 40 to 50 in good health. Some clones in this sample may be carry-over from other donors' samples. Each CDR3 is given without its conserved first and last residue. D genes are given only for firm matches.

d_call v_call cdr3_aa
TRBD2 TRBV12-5 ASGEGLTHEQY
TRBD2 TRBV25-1 ASRGDYLYEQY
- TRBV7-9 ASSLAFRDGYT
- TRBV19 ASSKKRNTGELF
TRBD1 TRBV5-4 ASSQATDRAIYGYT
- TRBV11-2 ASSLEGLQGVDTQY
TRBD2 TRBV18 ASSLIGLAGNANTGELV
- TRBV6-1 ASNNGATEETQY
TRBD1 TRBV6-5 ASRSYRGTEAF
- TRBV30 ASDPGTNSYEQY
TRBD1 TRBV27 ASRFTGTVEQY
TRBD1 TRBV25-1 ASRAGGRFYGYT
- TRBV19 ASSVTSTGAGGDTQY
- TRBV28 ASSFLGTTGTTNTEAF
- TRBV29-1 SGGGGGTDTQY
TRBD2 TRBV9 ASSSWTSGASYNEQF
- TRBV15 ATSRTASSYEQY
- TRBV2 ASSVIGGPGELF
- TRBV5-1 ASSYIVGDQYEQY
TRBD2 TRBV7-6 ASSFRPSGKVGELF
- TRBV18 ASSPAGRDDEKLF
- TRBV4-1 ASSSGRGRARYEQY
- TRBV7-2 ASSATGISSGEQY
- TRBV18 ASSPPNRPNEQF
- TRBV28 ASSLSDTQY
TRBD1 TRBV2 ASGQARTDTQY
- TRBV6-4 ASSQTNTGELF
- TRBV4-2 ASSDQGNLAEAF
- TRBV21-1 ASSKGLNGEQY
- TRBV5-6 ASSWGRGAEAF
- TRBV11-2 ASSFERDLYEQY
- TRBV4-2 ASSQDGGSNTGELF
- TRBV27 ASSFSVGPNEQF
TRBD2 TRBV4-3 ASSQDWSSGPPGANVLT
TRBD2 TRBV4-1 ASSQVTPGLLVVSRETQY
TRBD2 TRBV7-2 ASSLGPSGSYEQY
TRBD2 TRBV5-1 ASSPRLAGGRSSYNEQF
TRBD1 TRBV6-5 ASSYSRDSSTDTQY
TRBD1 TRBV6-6 ASRRTGDGAWPQH
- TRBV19 ASSIRDTRLGYT
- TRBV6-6 ASSPRPLGQF
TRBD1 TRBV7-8 ASSRDRVGGNTIY
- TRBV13 ASSLSFSYEQY
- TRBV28 ASSQGNGELQPQH
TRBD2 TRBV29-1 SVEGLADEQY
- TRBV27 ASSIQGGTEAF
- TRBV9 ASSERLSTDTQY
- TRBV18 ASSPRTQPNTEAF
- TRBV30 AWSGLDIQFTGELF
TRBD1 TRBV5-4 ASSLPPGQGDNEQF